This T cell receptor (beta chain) emerged from a study of cytomegalovirus exposure and HLA in healthy donors. Study outcomes and limitations: TCR beta sequences reportedly predicted the HLA-A and HLA-B alleles of most subjects accurately.

Worth noting for this clone: As yet, its antigen is unknown.

Per the germline V gene, CDR1 is ENHRY and CDR2 is SYGVKD. The CDR3 contains 15 residues. Trimming removed 4 bases at V and 7 bases at J, with 14 bases between. This PCR relied on a set of 60 Vbeta primers and 13 Jbeta primers. Measured with immunoSEQ multiplex PCR; TCRdb has only the in-frame clones, and not every one. Of around 110,000 clones listed, roughly a tenth are singletons. This chain connects TRBV10-3 to TRBJ1-6, with D possibly TRBD1 on 6 matching bases. This TCR came from a young man in good health and CMV-seronegative. Sequencing was performed on PBMCs. The CDR3 loop is CAISGVGQGNSPLHF. CDR3 sequence (DNA): TGTGCCATCAGTGGGGTGGGTCAGGGGAATTCACCCCTCCACTTT.